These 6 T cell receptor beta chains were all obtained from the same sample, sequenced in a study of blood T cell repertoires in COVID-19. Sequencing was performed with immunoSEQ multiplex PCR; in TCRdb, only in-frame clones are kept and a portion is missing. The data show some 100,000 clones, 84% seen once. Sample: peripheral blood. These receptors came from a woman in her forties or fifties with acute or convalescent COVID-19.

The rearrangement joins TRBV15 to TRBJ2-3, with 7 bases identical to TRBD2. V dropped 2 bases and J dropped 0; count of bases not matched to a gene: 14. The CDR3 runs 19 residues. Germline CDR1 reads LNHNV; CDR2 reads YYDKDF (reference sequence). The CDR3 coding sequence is TGTGCCACCAGCAGACAGAGCGGGCTAGCGGCTCCCAGCACAGATACGCAGTATTTT. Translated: CATSRQSGLAAPSTDTQYF.

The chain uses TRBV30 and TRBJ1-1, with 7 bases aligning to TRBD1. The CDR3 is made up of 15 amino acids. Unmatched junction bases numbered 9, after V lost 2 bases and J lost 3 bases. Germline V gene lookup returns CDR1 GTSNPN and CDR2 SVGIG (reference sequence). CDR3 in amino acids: CAWSRIPTGDTEAFF. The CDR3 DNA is TGTGCCTGGAGTCGAATCCCAACAGGGGACACTGAAGCTTTCTTT.

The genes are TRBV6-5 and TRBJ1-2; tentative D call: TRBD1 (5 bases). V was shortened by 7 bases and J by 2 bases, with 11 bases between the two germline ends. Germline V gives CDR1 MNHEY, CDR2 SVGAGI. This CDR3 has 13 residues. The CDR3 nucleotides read TGTGCCAGCACAGGGCTCCCCAACTATGGCTACACCTTC. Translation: CASTGLPNYGYTF.

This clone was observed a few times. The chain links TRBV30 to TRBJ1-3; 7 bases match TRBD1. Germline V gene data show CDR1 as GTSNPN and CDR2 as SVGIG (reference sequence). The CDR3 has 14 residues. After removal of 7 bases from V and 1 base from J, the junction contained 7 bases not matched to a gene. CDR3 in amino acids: CAYDRALSGNTIYF. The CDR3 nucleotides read TGTGCCTACGACAGGGCTCTTTCTGGAAACACCATATATTTT.

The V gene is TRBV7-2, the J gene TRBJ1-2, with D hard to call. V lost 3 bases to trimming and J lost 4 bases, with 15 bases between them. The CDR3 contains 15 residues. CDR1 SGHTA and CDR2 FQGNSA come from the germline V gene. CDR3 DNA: TGTGCCAGCAGCTTGGGGTTGGAGGGCGTCTATGGCTACACCTTC. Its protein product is CASSLGLEGVYGYTF. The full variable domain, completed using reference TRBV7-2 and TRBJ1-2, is GAGVSQSPSNKVTEKGKDVELRCDPISGHTALYWYRQSLGQGLEFLIYFQGNSAPDKSGLPSDRFSAERTGGSVSTLTIQRTQQEDSAVYLCASSLGLEGVYGYTFGSGTRLTVV.

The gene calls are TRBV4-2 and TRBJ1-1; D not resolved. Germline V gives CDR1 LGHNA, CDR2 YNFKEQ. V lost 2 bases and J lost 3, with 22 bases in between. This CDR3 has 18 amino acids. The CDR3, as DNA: TGTGCCAGCAGCCAACGGTCAGTCGCTCTAGTTAGTCACACTGAAGCTTTCTTT. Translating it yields CASSQRSVALVSHTEAFF.